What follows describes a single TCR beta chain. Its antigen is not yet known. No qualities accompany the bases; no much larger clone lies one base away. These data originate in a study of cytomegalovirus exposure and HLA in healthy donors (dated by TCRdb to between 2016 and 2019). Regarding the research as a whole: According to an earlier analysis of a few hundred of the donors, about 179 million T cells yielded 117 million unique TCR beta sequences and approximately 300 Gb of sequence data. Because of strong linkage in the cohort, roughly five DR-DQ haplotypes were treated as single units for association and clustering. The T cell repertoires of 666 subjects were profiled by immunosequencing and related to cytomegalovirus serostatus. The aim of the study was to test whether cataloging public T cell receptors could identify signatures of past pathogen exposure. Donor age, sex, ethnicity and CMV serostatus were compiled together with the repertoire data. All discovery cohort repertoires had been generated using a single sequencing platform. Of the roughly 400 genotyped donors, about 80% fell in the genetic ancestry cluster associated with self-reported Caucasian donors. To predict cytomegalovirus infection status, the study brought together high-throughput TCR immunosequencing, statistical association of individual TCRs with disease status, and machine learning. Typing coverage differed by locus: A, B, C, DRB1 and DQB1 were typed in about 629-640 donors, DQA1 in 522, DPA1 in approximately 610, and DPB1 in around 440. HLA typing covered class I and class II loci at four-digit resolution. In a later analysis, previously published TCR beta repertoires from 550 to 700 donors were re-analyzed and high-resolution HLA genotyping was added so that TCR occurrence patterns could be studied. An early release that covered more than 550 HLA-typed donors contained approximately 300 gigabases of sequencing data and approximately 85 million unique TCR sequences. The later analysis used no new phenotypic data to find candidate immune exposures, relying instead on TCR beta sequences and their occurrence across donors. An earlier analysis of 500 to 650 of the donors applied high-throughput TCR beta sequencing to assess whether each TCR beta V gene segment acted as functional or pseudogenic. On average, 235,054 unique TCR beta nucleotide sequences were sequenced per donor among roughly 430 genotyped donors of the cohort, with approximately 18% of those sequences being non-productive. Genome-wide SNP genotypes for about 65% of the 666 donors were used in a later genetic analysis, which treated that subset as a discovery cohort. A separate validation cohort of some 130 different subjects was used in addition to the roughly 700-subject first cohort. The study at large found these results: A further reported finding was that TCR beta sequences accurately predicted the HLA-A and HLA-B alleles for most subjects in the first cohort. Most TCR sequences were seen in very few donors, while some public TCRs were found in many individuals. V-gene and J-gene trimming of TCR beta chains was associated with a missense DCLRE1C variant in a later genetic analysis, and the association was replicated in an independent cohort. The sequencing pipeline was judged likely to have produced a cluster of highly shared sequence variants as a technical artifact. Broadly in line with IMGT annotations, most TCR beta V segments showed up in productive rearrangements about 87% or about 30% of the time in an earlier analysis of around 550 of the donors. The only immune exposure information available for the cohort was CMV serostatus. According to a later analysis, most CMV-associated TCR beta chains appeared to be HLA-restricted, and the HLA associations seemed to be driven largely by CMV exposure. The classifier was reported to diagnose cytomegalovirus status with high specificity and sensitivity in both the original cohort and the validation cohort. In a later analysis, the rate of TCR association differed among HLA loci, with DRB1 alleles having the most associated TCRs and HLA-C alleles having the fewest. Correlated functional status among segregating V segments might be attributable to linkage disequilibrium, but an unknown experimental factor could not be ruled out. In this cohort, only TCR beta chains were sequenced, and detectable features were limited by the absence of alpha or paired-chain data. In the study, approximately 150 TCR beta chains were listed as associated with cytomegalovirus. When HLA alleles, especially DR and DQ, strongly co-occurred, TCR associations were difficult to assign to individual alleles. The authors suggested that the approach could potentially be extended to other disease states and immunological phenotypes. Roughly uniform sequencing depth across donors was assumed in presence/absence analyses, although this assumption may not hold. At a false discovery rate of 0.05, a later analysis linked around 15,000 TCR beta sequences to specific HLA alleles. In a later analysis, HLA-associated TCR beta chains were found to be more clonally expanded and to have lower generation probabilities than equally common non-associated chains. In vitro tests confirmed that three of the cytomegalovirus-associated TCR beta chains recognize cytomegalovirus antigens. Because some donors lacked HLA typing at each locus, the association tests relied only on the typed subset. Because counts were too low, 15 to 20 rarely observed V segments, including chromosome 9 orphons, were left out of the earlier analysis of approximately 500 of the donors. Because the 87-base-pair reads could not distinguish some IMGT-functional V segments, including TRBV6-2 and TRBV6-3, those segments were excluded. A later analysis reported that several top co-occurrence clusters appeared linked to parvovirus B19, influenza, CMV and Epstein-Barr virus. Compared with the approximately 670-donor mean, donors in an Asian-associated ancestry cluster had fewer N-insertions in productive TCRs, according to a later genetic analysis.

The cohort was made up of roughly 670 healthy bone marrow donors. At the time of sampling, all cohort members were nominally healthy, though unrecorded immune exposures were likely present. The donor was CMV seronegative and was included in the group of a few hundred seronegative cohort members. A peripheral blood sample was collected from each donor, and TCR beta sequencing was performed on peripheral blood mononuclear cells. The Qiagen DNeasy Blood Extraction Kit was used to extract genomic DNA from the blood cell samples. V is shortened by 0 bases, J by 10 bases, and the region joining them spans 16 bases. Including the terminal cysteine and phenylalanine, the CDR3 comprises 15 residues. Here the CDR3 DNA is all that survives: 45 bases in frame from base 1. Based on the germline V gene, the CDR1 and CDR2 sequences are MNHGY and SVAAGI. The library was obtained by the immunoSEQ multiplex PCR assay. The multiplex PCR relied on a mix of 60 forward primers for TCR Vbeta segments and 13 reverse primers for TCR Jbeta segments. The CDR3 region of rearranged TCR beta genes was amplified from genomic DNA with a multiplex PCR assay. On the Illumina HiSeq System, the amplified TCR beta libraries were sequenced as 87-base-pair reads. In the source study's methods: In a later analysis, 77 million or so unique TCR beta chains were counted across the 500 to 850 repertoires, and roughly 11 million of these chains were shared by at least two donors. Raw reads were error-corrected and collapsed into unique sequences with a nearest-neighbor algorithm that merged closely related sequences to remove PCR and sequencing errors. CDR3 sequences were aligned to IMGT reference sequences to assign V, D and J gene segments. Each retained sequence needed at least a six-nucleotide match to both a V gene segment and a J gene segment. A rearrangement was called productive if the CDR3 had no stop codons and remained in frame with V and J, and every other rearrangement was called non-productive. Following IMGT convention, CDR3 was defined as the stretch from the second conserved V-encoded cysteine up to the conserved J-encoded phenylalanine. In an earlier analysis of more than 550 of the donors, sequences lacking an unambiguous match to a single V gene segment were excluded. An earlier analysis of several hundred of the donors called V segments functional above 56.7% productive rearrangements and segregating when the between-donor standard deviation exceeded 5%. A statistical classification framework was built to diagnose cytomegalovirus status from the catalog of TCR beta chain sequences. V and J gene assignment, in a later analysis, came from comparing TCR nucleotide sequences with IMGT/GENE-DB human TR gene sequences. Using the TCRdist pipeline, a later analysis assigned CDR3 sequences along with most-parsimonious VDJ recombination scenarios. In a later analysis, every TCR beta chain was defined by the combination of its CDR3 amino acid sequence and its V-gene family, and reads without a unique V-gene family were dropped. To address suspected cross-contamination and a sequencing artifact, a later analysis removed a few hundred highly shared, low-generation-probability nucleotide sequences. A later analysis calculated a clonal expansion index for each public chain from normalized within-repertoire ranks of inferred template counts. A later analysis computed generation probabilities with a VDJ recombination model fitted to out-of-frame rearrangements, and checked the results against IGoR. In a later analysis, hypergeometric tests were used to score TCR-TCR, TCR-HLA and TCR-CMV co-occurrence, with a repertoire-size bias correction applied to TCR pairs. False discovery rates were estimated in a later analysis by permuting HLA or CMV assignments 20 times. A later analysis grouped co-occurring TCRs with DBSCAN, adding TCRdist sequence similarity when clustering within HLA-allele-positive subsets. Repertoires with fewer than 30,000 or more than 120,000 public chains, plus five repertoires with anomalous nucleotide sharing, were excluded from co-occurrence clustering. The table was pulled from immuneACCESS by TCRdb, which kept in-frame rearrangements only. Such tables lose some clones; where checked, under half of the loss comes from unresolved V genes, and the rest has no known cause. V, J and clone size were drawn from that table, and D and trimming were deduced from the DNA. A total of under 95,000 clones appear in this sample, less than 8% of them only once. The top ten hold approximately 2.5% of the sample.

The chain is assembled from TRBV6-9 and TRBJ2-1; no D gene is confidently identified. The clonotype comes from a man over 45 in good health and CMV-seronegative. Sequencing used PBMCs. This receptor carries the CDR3 CASSYSPQARFEQFF. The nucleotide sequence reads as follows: TGTGCCAGCAGTTATTCCCCGCAGGCTCGATTCGAGCAGTTCTTC.